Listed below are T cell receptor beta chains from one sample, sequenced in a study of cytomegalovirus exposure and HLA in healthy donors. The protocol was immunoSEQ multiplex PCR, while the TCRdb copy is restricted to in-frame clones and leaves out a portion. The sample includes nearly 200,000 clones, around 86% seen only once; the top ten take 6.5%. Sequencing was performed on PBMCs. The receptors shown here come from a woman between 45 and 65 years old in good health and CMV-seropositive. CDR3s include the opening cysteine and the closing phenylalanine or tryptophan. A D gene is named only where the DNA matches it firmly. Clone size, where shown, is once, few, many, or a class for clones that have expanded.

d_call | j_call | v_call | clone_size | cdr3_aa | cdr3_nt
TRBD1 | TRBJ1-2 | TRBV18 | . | CASSLRDREYGYTF | TGTGCCAGCTCACTCCGGGACAGGGAGTATGGCTACACCTTC
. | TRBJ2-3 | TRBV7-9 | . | CASSLGGLISDTQYF | TGTGCCAGCAGCTTAGGGGGGCTCATATCAGATACGCAGTATTTT
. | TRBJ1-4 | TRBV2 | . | CASSPLVGVANEKLFF | TGTGCCAGCAGCCCATTAGTAGGGGTGGCTAATGAAAAACTGTTTTTT
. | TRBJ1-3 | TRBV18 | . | CASSQASGRDGNTIYF | TGTGCCAGCTCACAAGCCTCGGGCCGGGATGGAAACACCATATATTTT
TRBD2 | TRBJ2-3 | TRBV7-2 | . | CASSPSGGAPDTQYF | TGTGCCAGCAGCCCTAGCGGGGGGGCCCCAGATACGCAGTATTTT
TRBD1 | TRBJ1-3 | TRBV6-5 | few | CASSKTGSGNTIYF | TGTGCCAGCAGCAAGACAGGGTCTGGAAACACCATATATTTT
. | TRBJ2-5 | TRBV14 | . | CASSQLANQETQYF | TGTGCCAGCAGCCAACTAGCGAACCAAGAGACCCAGTACTTC
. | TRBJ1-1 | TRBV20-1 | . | CSVVKNTEAFF | TGCAGTGTAGTTAAGAACACTGAAGCTTTCTTT
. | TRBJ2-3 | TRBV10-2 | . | CASSPQGPPDTQYF | TGCGCCAGCAGTCCCCAGGGGCCCCCTGATACGCAGTATTTT
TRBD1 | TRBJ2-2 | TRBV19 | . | CASIGTGATGELFF | TGTGCCAGTATAGGGACAGGGGCCACCGGGGAGCTGTTTTTT
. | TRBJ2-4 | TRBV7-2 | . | CASSSRGIEKNIQYF | TGTGCCAGCAGCTCCAGGGGTATTGAAAAAAACATTCAGTACTTC
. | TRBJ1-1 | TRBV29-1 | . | CSVGLMNTEAFF | TGCAGCGTTGGACTCATGAACACTGAAGCTTTCTTT
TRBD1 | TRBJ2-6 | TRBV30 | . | CAWSVQGGGGANVLTF | TGTGCCTGGAGTGTACAAGGGGGCGGTGGGGCCAACGTCCTGACTTTC
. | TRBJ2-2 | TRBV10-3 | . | CAIRDSPMGELFF | TGTGCCATCAGGGACTCCCCGATGGGGGAGCTGTTTTTT
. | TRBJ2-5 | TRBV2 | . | CASSARRSETQYF | TGTGCCAGCAGTGCACGGAGAAGTGAGACCCAGTACTTC
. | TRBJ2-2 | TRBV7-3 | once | CASSLKGHGELFF | TGTGCCAGCAGCTTAAAAGGACACGGGGAGCTGTTTTTT
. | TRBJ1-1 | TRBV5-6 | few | CASSLVGGVGTEAFF | TGTGCCAGCAGCTTGGTAGGAGGGGTGGGCACTGAAGCTTTCTTT
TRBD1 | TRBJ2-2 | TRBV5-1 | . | CASSQVTGGGGELFF | TGCGCCAGCAGCCAAGTCACAGGGGGCGGCGGGGAGCTGTTTTTT
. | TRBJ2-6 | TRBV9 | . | CASSAGASGANGLTF | TGTGCCAGCAGCGCCGGAGCATCTGGGGCCAACGGCCTGACTTTC
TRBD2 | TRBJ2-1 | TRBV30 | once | CAWGEGTRGEQFF | TGTGCCTGGGGAGAGGGGACTAGAGGTGAGCAGTTCTTC
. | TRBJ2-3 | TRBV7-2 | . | CASSTQGSGDTQYF | TGTGCCAGCAGCACACAGGGCTCTGGAGATACGCAGTATTTT
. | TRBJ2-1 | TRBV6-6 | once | CASSLQGEVQFF | TGTGCCAGCAGTCTCCAGGGGGAGGTGCAGTTCTTC
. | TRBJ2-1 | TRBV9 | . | CASSVGLAYNEQFF | TGTGCCAGCAGCGTAGGCCTAGCCTACAATGAGCAGTTCTTC
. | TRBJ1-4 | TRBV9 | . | CASSVEGGEGEKLFF | TGTGCCAGCAGCGTAGAAGGGGGTGAGGGGGAAAAACTGTTTTTT
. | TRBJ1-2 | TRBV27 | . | CASSPTGVKNYGYTF | TGTGCCAGCAGTCCCACAGGCGTAAAGAACTATGGCTACACCTTC
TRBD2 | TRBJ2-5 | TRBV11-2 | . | CASSLWLGTRETNQETQYF | TGTGCCAGCAGCTTATGGTTGGGGACTAGGGAGACCAACCAAGAGACCCAGTACTTC
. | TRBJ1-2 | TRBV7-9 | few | CASSLAQGGGYTF | TGTGCCAGCAGCTTAGCTCAGGGTGGTGGCTACACCTTC
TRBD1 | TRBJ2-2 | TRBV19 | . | CASHYQRQGLRAGELFF | TGTGCCAGTCATTATCAAAGACAGGGGCTTAGAGCCGGGGAGCTGTTTTTT
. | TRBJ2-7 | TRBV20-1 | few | CSAGGPYEQYF | TGCAGTGCTGGCGGCCCCTACGAGCAGTACTTC
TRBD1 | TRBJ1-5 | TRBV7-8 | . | CASSQDVGQGSDQPQHF | TGTGCCAGCAGCCAAGATGTAGGACAGGGTAGTGATCAGCCCCAGCATTTT
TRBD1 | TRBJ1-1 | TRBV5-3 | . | CAMIQVPGQGPLWGAFF | TGTGCTATGATCCAGGTACCGGGACAGGGTCCTTTGTGGGGAGCTTTCTTT
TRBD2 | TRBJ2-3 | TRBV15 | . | CATSSSGSGADTQYF | TGTGCCACCAGCTCTAGCGGGAGTGGTGCAGATACGCAGTATTTT
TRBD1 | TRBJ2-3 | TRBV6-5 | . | CASSPRTGSTDTQYF | TGTGCCAGCAGTCCCCGGACAGGGAGCACAGATACGCAGTATTTT
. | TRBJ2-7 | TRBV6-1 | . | CASSEGRGGKVYEQYF | TGTGCCAGCAGTGAAGGGAGAGGGGGAAAAGTCTACGAGCAGTACTTC
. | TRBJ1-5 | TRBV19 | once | CASSMGGTSNQPQHF | TGTGCCAGTAGTATGGGGGGGACGAGCAATCAGCCCCAGCATTTT
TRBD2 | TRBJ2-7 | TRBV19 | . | CASSRRGGRDYEQYF | TGTGCCAGTAGCCGCCGTGGCGGGAGGGACTACGAGCAGTACTTC
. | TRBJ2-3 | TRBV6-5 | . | CASSQKAADTQYF | TGTGCCAGCAGCCAAAAAGCCGCCGATACGCAGTATTTT
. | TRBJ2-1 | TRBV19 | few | CASSLQVGEQFF | TGTGCCAGTAGTTTACAGGTGGGTGAGCAGTTCTTC
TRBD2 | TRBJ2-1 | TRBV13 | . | CASSLGLAGNNEQFF | TGTGCCAGCAGCTTAGGGCTAGCGGGTAACAATGAGCAGTTCTTC
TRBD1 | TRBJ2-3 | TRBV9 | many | CASGPTGEPDTQYF | TGTGCCAGCGGACCTACAGGGGAGCCAGATACGCAGTATTTT
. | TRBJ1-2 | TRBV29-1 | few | CSVEVGGASGYTF | TGCAGCGTTGAAGTGGGGGGGGCTAGCGGCTACACCTTC
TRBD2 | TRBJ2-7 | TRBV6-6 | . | CASSRLAGGTYEQYF | TGTGCCAGCAGTCGGCTAGCGGGGGGCACCTACGAGCAGTACTTC
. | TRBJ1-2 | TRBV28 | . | CASSSRTNYTF | TGTGCCAGCAGTTCCAGGACAAACTACACCTTC
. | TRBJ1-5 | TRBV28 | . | CASSNRQANSNQPQHF | TGTGCCAGCAGTAACAGACAGGCGAATAGCAATCAGCCCCAGCATTTT
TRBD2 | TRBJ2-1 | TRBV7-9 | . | CASSPRTSGNPNDEQFF | TGTGCCAGCAGCCCCCGGACTAGCGGGAACCCGAACGATGAGCAGTTCTTC